A single sample gave rise to the 32 T cell receptor beta chains below, sequenced in a study of CD8+ T cells in alopecia areata. Extracted RNA was reverse transcribed, and the resulting cDNA served as sequencing template. The protocol was immunoSEQ multiplex PCR, while the TCRdb copy is restricted to in-frame clones and leaves out a portion. The table lists some 200,000 clones, about 63% of them singletons, with about 14% in the top ten. The sequencing used CD4+ T cells sorted from blood, collected at week 0. The receptors were gathered from a human donor with alopecia areata.

The chain couples TRBV5-1 to TRBJ2-3; the D gene is possibly TRBD2 (5 bases). Between the trimmed V and J ends, which lost 6 bases and 2 bases, there was a span of 13 bases. In germline, CDR1 is SGHRS, CDR2 YFSETQ. CDR3 size: 14 residues. The CDR3 bases are TGCGCCAGCACCGCCGGCGGGTACACAGATACGCAGTATTTT. This sequence encodes CASTAGGYTDTQYF.

The genes are TRBV6-6 and TRBJ1-5, with TRBD1 as a possible D gene (5 bases). This CDR3 is built from 15 residues. Trimming left V 5 bases short and J 6 bases short, with 17 bases between. Per germline, CDR1 MNHNY and CDR2 SVGAGI (reference sequence). The CDR3 loop is CASSTGRGGVQPQHF. CDR3 coding DNA: TGTGCCAGCAGTACGGGTCGGGGCGGCGTTCAGCCCCAGCATTTT.

The chain joins TRBV2 to TRBJ1-2, with 8 bases that match TRBD1. Per the germline V gene, CDR1 is SNHLY and CDR2 is FYNNEI. This CDR3 is 14 amino acids long. V lost 9 bases and J lost 3; bases outside the gene matches: 9. The CDR3 DNA is TGTGCCAGGTCGAAGGGACAGGCTGACTATGGCTACACCTTC. This sequence encodes CARSKGQADYGYTF.

The genes are TRBV7-9 and TRBJ1-6; D uncertain. V was shortened by 5 bases and J by 7 bases, with 15 bases between the two germline ends. Germline V CDR1 and CDR2: SEHNR, FQNEAQ (reference sequence). The CDR3 contains 15 residues. The CDR3 is CASSPPGVRNSPLHF. DNA of the CDR3: TGTGCCAGCAGCCCCCCCGGGGTGAGGAATTCACCCCTCCACTTT.

Here the CDR3 DNA reads TGTGCCTGGAGTGTTGGGTCCCAGCCCCAGCATTTT. This translates into CAWSVGSQPQHF. This chain joins TRBV30 and TRBJ1-5; unclear D gene. Trimming took off 0 bases at V and 7 bases at J, with 7 bases between the two ends. From germline, CDR1 is GTSNPN and CDR2 SVGIG (reference sequence). The CDR3 extends over 12 amino acids. Based on the CDR3 plus reference TRBV30 and TRBJ1-5, the full variable domain is SQTIHQWPATLVQPVGSPLSLECTVEGTSNPNLYWYRQAAGRGLQLLFYSVGIGQISSEVPQNLSASRPQDRQFILSSKKLLLSDSGFYLCAWSVGSQPQHFGDGTRLSIL.

This clone was observed a handful of times. The chain couples TRBV27 to TRBJ2-3, with D perhaps TRBD1 or TRBD2 (7 bases each). The germline V gene encodes CDR1 MNHEY and CDR2 SMNVEV (reference sequence). This CDR3 is built from 12 residues. Trimming left V 10 bases short and J 7 bases short, with 15 bases between. The CDR3, as DNA: TGTGCCACAGGGAGGGGGCAAAATACGCAGTATTTT. Protein: CATGRGQNTQYF.

The rearrangement links TRBV5-4 to TRBJ2-7, with TRBD1 identical over 7 bases. V lost 4 bases, J lost 2 bases, and 9 bases stayed unmatched. This CDR3 has 15 residues. Germline V gives CDR1 SGHNT, CDR2 YYREEE (reference sequence). The CDR3 DNA sequence: TGTGCCAGCAGCCTGAATCGACAGGGAGCCTACGAGCAGTACTTC. This codes for CASSLNRQGAYEQYF.

The V call is TRBV4-2, the J call TRBJ2-3, with 9 positions matching TRBD2. The V and J ends lost 1 base and 3 bases, in that order; junction bases with no gene match: 8. The CDR3 runs to 17 residues. The germline V gene encodes CDR1 LGHNA and CDR2 YNFKEQ. The CDR3 coding sequence is TGTGCCAGCAGCCAAGTTCTCAGCGGGGGGCCGACAGATACGCAGTATTTT. Translated, it gives CASSQVLSGGPTDTQYF.

The chain carries TRBV4-1 and TRBJ2-2, with TRBD2 as a possible D gene (6 bases). The CDR3 has 17 amino acids. V lost 4 bases, J lost 2 bases, and 17 bases lay in between. CDR1 is MGHRA and CDR2 is YSYEKL in the germline V gene. The CDR3 DNA is TGCGCCAGCAGCCCATGGGTCGGGGGTCTAAACACCGGGGAGCTGTTTTTT. It translates to CASSPWVGGLNTGELFF.

This clone was found a few times. The chain recombines TRBV12-5 with TRBJ1-6; D uncertain. The germline V gene has CDR1 LGHNT and CDR2 FRNRAP. CDR3 length: 14 residues. V was trimmed by 3 bases and J by 5 bases, leaving 8 bases between them. In DNA form, the CDR3 reads TGTGCTAGTGGTTTCTGGGGTAATAATTCACCCCTCCACTTT. Translating gives CASGFWGNNSPLHF.

The chain is built from TRBV29-1 and TRBJ2-1; 9 bases are a match to TRBD1. The CDR3 is 12 amino acids. The germline CDR1 and CDR2 sequences are SQVTM and ANQGSEA. Unmatched junction bases numbered 5, after V lost 6 bases and J lost 8 bases. CDR3 region: CSVRQGVDEQFF. CDR3 in DNA: TGCAGCGTCCGACAGGGGGTCGATGAGCAGTTCTTC.

This clone was seen a few times. This chain uses TRBV2 with TRBJ1-1; D not certain. The V end lost 7 bases, the J end lost 0 bases, and 6 bases lay between the germline ends. Germline CDR1 SNHLY, CDR2 FYNNEI. This CDR3 is built from 12 residues. The CDR3 is CASTRMNTEAFF. The CDR3 nucleotides read TGTGCCAGCACCCGAATGAACACTGAAGCTTTCTTT.

Note on this clone: The same CDR3 is also encoded by other DNA sequences in this sample. The rearrangement links TRBV5-1 to TRBJ1-1, with D maybe TRBD1 (5 bases). This CDR3 has 14 residues. The V and J ends lost 4 bases and 1 base respectively, with 11 bases between them. Germline V lookup: CDR1 SGHRS, CDR2 YFSETQ. This chain's CDR3 is CASSPLGQNTEAFF. The CDR3 bases are TGCGCCAGCAGCCCTTTGGGGCAGAACACTGAAGCTTTCTTT. Supplemented by reference TRBV5-1 and TRBJ1-1, the full variable domain reads KAGVTQTPRYLIKTRGQQVTLSCSPISGHRSVSWYQQTPGQGLQFLFEYFSETQRNKGNFPGRFSGRQFSNSRSEMNVSTLELGDSALYLCASSPLGQNTEAFFGQGTRLTVV.

The gene calls are TRBV12-5 and TRBJ2-1; 10 bases agree with TRBD1. The CDR3 contains 15 residues. The V and J ends lost 5 bases and 8 bases, in that order; junction bases with no gene match: 9. The germline gives CDR1 LGHNT, CDR2 FRNRAP. The DNA of the CDR3 is TGTGCTAGTGGTGGAAGACAGGGGGCAGGGTATGAGCAGTTCTTC. Translated, it gives CASGGRQGAGYEQFF.

This sequence joins TRBV7-8 and TRBJ1-2; D is undetermined. V lost 0 bases to trimming and J lost 3 bases, with 11 bases between them. Germline-derived CDR1 and CDR2 are SGHVS and FQNEAQ. The CDR3 loop spans 15 amino acids. As DNA, the CDR3 is TGTGCCAGCAGCTTAGCGCAGTTGGCAGACTATGGCTACACCTTC. Translating gives CASSLAQLADYGYTF. The full variable domain, its missing parts supplied by reference TRBV7-8 and TRBJ1-2, is GAGVSQSPRYKVAKRGQDVALRCDPISGHVSLFWYQQALGQGPEFLTYFQNEAQLDKSGLPSDRFFAERPEGSVSTLKIQRTQQEDSAVYLCASSLAQLADYGYTFGSGTRLTVV.

The chain has TRBV2 and TRBJ1-5; 8 bases fit TRBD1. The V and J ends lost 7 bases and 2 bases, in that order; junction bases with no gene match: 7. Per the germline V gene, CDR1 is SNHLY and CDR2 is FYNNEI. The length of the CDR3 is 15 residues. For the CDR3, the DNA is TGTGCCAGCATGAAGGACAGGGCAGGCAATCAGCCCCAGCATTTT. This codes for CASMKDRAGNQPQHF.

CDR3 bases: TGCAGCGTTTCGGGGGGCGCGGTATACGAGCAGTACTTC. Encoded protein: CSVSGGAVYEQYF. The V and J genes are TRBV29-1 and TRBJ2-7; TRBD2 is a possible D gene (7 bases). Germline V lookup: CDR1 SQVTM, CDR2 ANQGSEA. V lost 5 bases and J 4 bases, leaving 15 bases between the germline ends. This CDR3 is 13 amino acids long.

V is TRBV5-1 and J is TRBJ2-2; 9 nucleotides line up with TRBD1. Germline trimming cut 0 bases from V and 2 bases from J; bases unmatched to any gene: 5. CDR1 SGHRS and CDR2 YFSETQ come from the germline V gene. This CDR3 contains 17 residues. This chain's CDR3 is CASSLARTGANTGELFF. In DNA form, the CDR3 reads TGCGCCAGCAGCTTGGCTCGGACAGGGGCCAACACCGGGGAGCTGTTTTTT.

This chain links TRBV4-1 with TRBJ2-7, with 12 bases fitting TRBD1. The J segment lost 1 base and the V segment lost 0 bases, leaving 7 bases of the junction unmatched. The germline CDR1 and CDR2 sequences are MGHRA and YSYEKL. The CDR3 covers 18 residues. CDR3 nucleotides: TGCGCCAGCAGCCAAGATGGTTGGGACAGGGGGCAGTCCTACGAGCAGTACTTC. It specifies CASSQDGWDRGQSYEQYF.

The chain links TRBV7-9 to TRBJ1-5; 9 bases agree with TRBD1. Germline-derived CDR1 and CDR2 are SEHNR and FQNEAQ (reference sequence). The CDR3 runs to 15 residues. V lost 6 bases and J lost 4; bases outside the gene matches: 7. The CDR3 coding sequence is TGTGCCAGCAGTTCCGGACAGGGGCGGAATCAGCCCCAGCATTTT. Protein product: CASSSGQGRNQPQHF. The full variable domain, its missing parts supplied by reference TRBV7-9 and TRBJ1-5, is DTGVSQNPRHKITKRGQNVTFRCDPISEHNRLYWYRQTLGQGPEFLTYFQNEAQLEKSRLLSDRFSAERPKGSFSTLEIQRTEQGDSAMYLCASSSGQGRNQPQHFGDGTRLSIL.

The rearrangement uses TRBV11-3 and TRBJ2-3, with TRBD1 matching over 9 bases. Germline V gene lookup returns CDR1 SGHNT and CDR2 YENEEA. V was pared by 5 bases and J by 2 bases, with 5 bases of the junction left unmatched. CDR3 size: 15 residues. CDR3 nucleotides: TGTGCCAGCAGCCCTGGGACAGGGAACACAGATACGCAGTATTTT. Translation gives CASSPGTGNTDTQYF.

J is TRBJ2-1 and V is TRBV4-1; D not certain. This CDR3 spans 13 amino acids. Germline-derived CDR1 and CDR2 are MGHRA and YSYEKL. Trimming pared 2 bases from V and 8 bases from J, leaving 10 bases between. CDR3 amino acids: CASSQRVMDEQFF. The CDR3 DNA is TGCGCCAGCAGCCAACGAGTGATGGATGAGCAGTTCTTC.

This chain joins TRBV27 and TRBJ1-6; no firm D call. Germline V CDR1 and CDR2: MNHEY, SMNVEV (reference sequence). The CDR3 extends over 13 amino acids. V lost 3 bases, J lost 3 bases, and 3 bases lay in between. DNA for the CDR3: TGTGCCAGCAGTTTGAGCTATAATTCACCCCTCCACTTT. Translating gives CASSLSYNSPLHF.

The genes are TRBV27 and TRBJ1-1; D gene ambiguous. The CDR3 contains 15 residues. Germline CDR1 is MNHEY and CDR2 is SMNVEV (reference sequence). Trimming left V 6 bases short and J 0 bases short, with 14 bases between. Written as DNA, the CDR3 is TGTGCCAGCAGGCCAGGAGGACTGCTGAACACTGAAGCTTTCTTT. Amino acid sequence: CASRPGGLLNTEAFF.

This chain connects TRBV9 to TRBJ2-2; no clear D. Germline values: CDR1 SGDLS, CDR2 YYNGEE. V was pared by 4 bases and J by 4 bases, with 8 bases between. The CDR3 has 13 residues. The CDR3 loop reads CASSLQSTGELFF. CDR3 coding DNA: TGTGCCAGCAGCCTACAGAGCACCGGGGAGCTGTTTTTT.

The rearrangement uses TRBV27 and TRBJ2-7; TRBD1 matches at 11 bases. The V and J ends lost 5 bases and 1 base, in that order; junction bases with no gene match: 10. CDR1 and CDR2 from the germline V gene are MNHEY and SMNVEV (reference sequence). The CDR3 covers 17 residues. The CDR3 protein is CASSPLLGTGGSYEQYF. CDR3 coding DNA: TGTGCCAGCAGTCCACTCCTCGGGACAGGGGGTTCCTACGAGCAGTACTTC.

The genes are TRBV5-1 and TRBJ2-1; 9 bases line up with TRBD1. CDR3 length: 15 amino acids. The V and J ends lost 6 bases and 0 bases, in that order; junction bases with no gene match: 4. CDR1 and CDR2 (germline): SGHRS, YFSETQ. As DNA, the CDR3 is TGCGCCAGCACCCCGGGACAGGGCTCCTACAATGAGCAGTTCTTC. This translates into CASTPGQGSYNEQFF.

This chain joins TRBV5-6 and TRBJ1-4, with TRBD1 as a possible D gene (6 bases). This CDR3 has 15 amino acids. In germline, CDR1 is SGHDT, CDR2 YYEEEE. Trimming removed 3 bases from V and 7 bases from J, with 16 bases in between. The CDR3 is CASSSLRDTGEKLFF. The CDR3 DNA sequence: TGTGCCAGCAGCTCCCTCCGGGACACCGGTGAAAAACTGTTTTTT.

V is TRBV19 and J is TRBJ2-5; 8 nucleotides match TRBD1. With the DNA end fitting TRBJ2-7 better, the J assignment may be wrong. The CDR3 totals 14 residues. Germline V gene data show CDR1 as LNHDA and CDR2 as SQIVND (reference sequence). The CDR3 sequence is CASSASTGAYEQYF. The CDR3 DNA reads TGTGCCAGTAGTGCCTCGACAGGGGCCTACGAGCAGTACTTC.

The chain links TRBV6-5 to TRBJ1-1; D is possibly TRBD1 (6 bases). This CDR3 region has 14 residues. V was shortened by 6 bases and J by 4 bases, with 15 bases between the two germline ends. Germline assignment: CDR1 MNHEY and CDR2 SVGAGI. CDR3 DNA sequence: TGTGCCAGCAGGCGACAGGCGAGATTCACTGAAGCTTTCTTT. It encodes CASRRQARFTEAFF.

The chain couples TRBV5-6 to TRBJ2-5; 9 nucleotides match TRBD1. CDR1 SGHDT and CDR2 YYEEEE come from the germline V gene. This CDR3 comprises 13 residues. Trimming cost V 4 bases and J 6 bases; bases outside gene matches: 4. This CDR3 is CASSADRGKTQYF. CDR3 sequence (DNA): TGTGCCAGCAGCGCCGACAGGGGGAAGACCCAGTACTTC.

About this clone: The junction and the germline gene differ at one end; a read error may be behind it. The V call is TRBV10-3, the J call TRBJ1-6; D is unresolved. The CDR3 length is 13 residues. Germline CDR1 ENHRY, CDR2 SYGVKD. CDR3 in DNA: TGCGCCAGCAGTGAACGGATTAATTCACCCCTCCACTTT. Its protein product is CASSERINSPLHF.